This T cell receptor beta chain was sequenced in a study of shared clonotypes between healthy human individuals. In the study overall: Every donor yielded three CD4 naive, three CD4 memory, two CD8 naive and one CD8 memory plate.

Deep was the level at which the assay was run. The data were produced by immunoSEQ multiplex PCR, yet TCRdb's version contains in-frame clones alone and is incomplete. This table has roughly 320,000 clones, more than 75% appearing once. This clone was found a few times. Its antigen is as yet unknown. Additional DNA sequences in this sample encode the identical CDR3. General observations from the study: Clonotypes shared by all four sorted-subset donors had higher generation probabilities than non-shared clonotypes.

CD45RO+ cells and CCR7-negative CD45RA+ TemRA cells were combined as CD8 memory. This clonotype was obtained from a man younger than 35 in good health. The sequenced sample consisted of memory CD8+ T cells sorted from blood. Indicated subset: CD45RO+ cells pooled with CCR7-negative TemRA cells.

CDR3 protein: CASSVQGRYEQYF. The CDR3 DNA follows: TGTGCCAGCAGTGTACAGGGAAGGTACGAGCAGTACTTC. The chain has TRBV27 and TRBJ2-7, with D perhaps TRBD1 (6 bases). The CDR3 contains 13 residues. Germline values: CDR1 MNHEY, CDR2 SMNVEV (reference sequence). The V end was cut by 5 bases, the J end by 4 bases, with 12 bases between.